The entry below describes one T cell receptor (beta chain). This clone was seen more than once but under ten times. Its antigen is still unknown. Base qualities were left out, and no much larger clone turns up one base away. Libraries came from the immunoSEQ multiplex PCR assay. A mixture of 60 forward primers for TCR Vbeta segments and 13 reverse primers for TCR Jbeta segments was used in the multiplex PCR. A multiplex PCR assay on genomic DNA amplified the CDR3 region of rearranged TCR beta genes. Amplified TCR beta libraries were sequenced as 87-base-pair reads on the Illumina HiSeq System. Per the original workflow: In a later analysis, some 80 million unique TCR beta chains were counted across the 500 to 850 repertoires, and roughly 11 million of these chains were shared by at least two donors. A nearest-neighbor algorithm error-corrected the raw reads and collapsed the reads into unique sequences, merging closely related sequences to remove PCR and sequencing errors. CDR3 sequences were aligned to IMGT reference sequences to assign V, D and J gene segments. For a sequence to be retained, a match of at least six nucleotides was required to both a V gene segment and a J gene segment. Rearrangements were called productive when the CDR3 lacked stop codons and stayed in frame with V and J; all others were non-productive. CDR3 was defined according to IMGT convention as the region running from the second conserved V-encoded cysteine to the conserved J-encoded phenylalanine. The earlier analysis of some 550 of the donors excluded any sequence lacking an unambiguous match to a single V gene segment. An earlier analysis of a few hundred of the donors called V segments functional above 56.7% productive rearrangements and segregating when the between-donor standard deviation exceeded 5%. A statistical classification framework was built to diagnose cytomegalovirus status from the catalog of TCR beta chain sequences. In a later analysis, V and J genes were assigned by comparing TCR nucleotide sequences against IMGT/GENE-DB human TR gene sequences. In a later analysis, CDR3 sequences and most-parsimonious VDJ recombination scenarios were assigned using the TCRdist pipeline. A later analysis defined each TCR beta chain by its CDR3 amino acid sequence plus V-gene family, and excluded reads lacking a unique V-gene family. In a later analysis, approximately 640 highly shared, low-generation-probability nucleotide sequences were removed to address suspected cross-contamination and a sequencing artifact. For each public chain, a later analysis derived a clonal expansion index from normalized ranks of inferred template counts within each repertoire. Generation probabilities in a later analysis came from a VDJ recombination model fitted to out-of-frame rearrangements, and those results were checked against IGoR. In a later analysis, TCR-TCR, TCR-HLA and TCR-CMV co-occurrence was scored with hypergeometric tests, and a repertoire-size bias correction was applied to TCR pairs. A later analysis estimated false discovery rates by permuting HLA or CMV assignments 20 times. In a later analysis, co-occurring TCRs were grouped using DBSCAN, and TCRdist sequence similarity was added for clustering within HLA-allele-positive subsets. Repertoires with fewer than 30,000 or more than 120,000 public chains were left out of co-occurrence clustering, as were five repertoires with anomalous nucleotide sharing. This is the immuneACCESS table as TCRdb keeps it, with only in-frame sequences that have V and J called. A part of the clones is gone; compared with another copy, unresolved V genes explain less than half, and the rest is unexplained. That table is the source of V, J and clone size, and D and trimming were worked out from the DNA. This sample has tens of thousands of clones in its table, and approximately 70% of those were observed once. The ten most abundant clones make up 22% of the sample.

The data derive from a study of cytomegalovirus exposure and HLA in healthy donors (dated by TCRdb to about 2017). Some background on the complete study: In an earlier analysis of some 610 of the donors, 250 to 300 Gb of sequence data and 100 million or so unique TCR beta sequences from 180 million or so T cells were reported. Alongside the repertoire data, information on donor age, sex, ethnicity and CMV serostatus was compiled. An earlier analysis of 587 of the donors applied high-throughput TCR beta sequencing to assess whether each TCR beta V gene segment acted as functional or pseudogenic. Besides the first cohort of 666 subjects, a separate validation cohort made up of roughly 120 different subjects was used. Approximately 310 gigabases of sequencing data and some 85 million unique TCR sequences were included in an early release covering about 700 HLA-typed donors. In a later genetic analysis, genome-wide SNP genotypes for about three fifths of the roughly 670 donors were used, and that subset was treated as a discovery cohort. Among the roughly 430 genotyped donors, approximately 81% belonged to the genetic ancestry cluster associated with self-reported Caucasian donors. Among several hundred genotyped donors of the cohort, an average of about 240,000 unique TCR beta nucleotide sequences was sequenced per donor, of which about 19% were non-productive. The number of typed donors differed by locus: 629-630 for A, B, C, DRB1 and DQB1; some 500 for DQA1; around 610 for DPA1; and around 490 for DPB1. High-throughput TCR immunosequencing, statistical association of individual TCRs with disease status, and machine learning were combined to predict cytomegalovirus infection status. The study aimed to test whether cataloging public T cell receptors could reveal signatures of past pathogen exposure. A later analysis re-analyzed previously published TCR beta repertoires from hundreds of donors and added high-resolution HLA genotyping to study TCR occurrence patterns. Class I and class II HLA loci were covered by the typing at four-digit resolution. Several DR-DQ haplotypes were treated as single units for association and clustering because of strong linkage in the cohort. In the later analysis, no new phenotypic data were used to find candidate immune exposures; instead, reliance was placed on TCR beta sequences and their occurrence across donors. All discovery cohort repertoires had been generated using a single sequencing platform. The T cell repertoires of some 700 subjects were profiled by immunosequencing and related to cytomegalovirus serostatus. Overall study results and their limits: Because counts were too low, seventeen rarely observed V segments, including chromosome 9 orphons, were left out of the earlier analysis of a few hundred of the donors. Correlated functional status among segregating V segments might be attributable to linkage disequilibrium, but an unknown experimental factor could not be ruled out. Most TCR sequences were seen in very few donors, while some public TCRs were found in many individuals. In both the original and validation cohorts, the classifier was reported to diagnose cytomegalovirus status with high specificity and sensitivity. A cluster of highly shared sequence variants was judged likely to be a technical artifact of the sequencing pipeline. The authors suggested that the approach could potentially be extended to other disease states and immunological phenotypes. Compared with equally common non-associated chains, HLA-associated TCR beta chains in a later analysis were more clonally expanded and had lower generation probabilities. A later analysis found that TCR association rates varied across HLA loci, with DRB1 alleles showing the most associated TCRs and HLA-C alleles the fewest. A later genetic analysis reported fewer N-insertions in productive TCRs among donors in an Asian-associated ancestry cluster than the roughly 650-donor mean. Presence/absence analyses assumed roughly uniform sequencing depth across donors, an assumption that may not hold. In vitro tests confirmed that three of the cytomegalovirus-associated TCR beta chains recognize cytomegalovirus antigens. Because some donors lacked HLA typing at each locus, the association tests relied only on the typed subset. In a later analysis, some 17,000 TCR beta sequences were associated with specific HLA alleles at a false discovery rate of 0.05. A later analysis found that most CMV-associated TCR beta chains appeared HLA-restricted, with HLA associations seemingly driven largely by CMV exposure. The study gave a list of 150 to 200 TCR beta chains associated with cytomegalovirus. A further reported finding was that TCR beta sequences accurately predicted the HLA-A and HLA-B alleles for most subjects in the first cohort. The only immune exposure information available for the cohort was CMV serostatus. In a later genetic analysis, a missense DCLRE1C variant was associated with V-gene and J-gene trimming of TCR beta chains, and the association was replicated in an independent cohort. The cohort was sequenced for TCR beta chains only, and without alpha or paired-chain data the features that could be detected were limited. Some IMGT-functional V segments, including TRBV6-2 and TRBV6-3, could not be distinguished by the 87-base-pair reads and were therefore excluded. According to a later analysis, parvovirus B19, influenza, CMV and Epstein-Barr virus appeared linked to several top co-occurrence clusters. In an earlier analysis of 587 of the donors, most TCR beta V segments were observed in productive rearrangements about 90% or about 30% of the time, broadly matching IMGT annotations. When HLA alleles, especially DR and DQ, strongly co-occurred, TCR associations were difficult to assign to individual alleles.

For CDR1 and CDR2, the germline V gene lists SGDLS and YYNGEE. Compared with germline, V lacks 3 bases and J lacks 5 bases; bases without a gene match: 8. Inclusive of the bounding cysteine and phenylalanine, the CDR3 is 15 residues long. The only DNA kept is the CDR3, 45 bases in frame from the first base. In total, fewer than 750 healthy bone marrow donors made up the cohort. At the time of sampling, all cohort members were nominally healthy, though unrecorded immune exposures were likely present. The donor tested CMV seropositive, placing the donor among the approximately 310 seropositive members of the cohort. Each donor provided a peripheral blood sample, and peripheral blood mononuclear cells were used for TCR beta sequencing. Genomic DNA was extracted from the blood cell samples with the Qiagen DNeasy Blood Extraction Kit.

The specimen was PBMCs. In this chain, TRBV9 is recombined with TRBJ2-5, and 9 bases in between align with TRBD1. This sequence originates from a woman between 50 and 59 years old in good health and CMV-seropositive. The CDR3 has the sequence CASSAGTGPGETQYF. The bases are TGTGCCAGCAGCGCCGGGACAGGGCCGGGGGAGACCCAGTACTTC.